One sample yielded the 26 T cell receptor beta chains listed below, sequenced in a study of regulatory T cells in long-lasting Graves disease. As for time point: persistent/refractory GD, antithyroid drugs over 5 years with positive TRAb. With RNA extracted from PBMCs as input, the TCR library was made. Through Arm-PCR of CDR3 regions and iRepertoire HTBI primers, TCR beta libraries were built. TCRdb processed the multiplex PCR reads anew with MiXCR; each CDR3 protein has one entry. This sample has about 340,000 distinct CDR3 sequences, with about 20% found just once. This sample comprised peripheral blood mononuclear cells (PBMCs), obtained when the disease was refractory, from a patient treated with antithyroid drugs. The source of these receptors is a female donor with Graves disease.

This clonotype has ten or more counts. This sequence joins TRBV7-6 and TRBJ2-5; D possibly corresponds to TRBD2 (7 bases). Germline V CDR1 and CDR2: SGHVS, FNYEAQ. The CDR3 totals 14 residues. V dropped 4 bases and J dropped 5 bases, with 14 bases sitting between them. For the CDR3, the DNA is TGTGCCAGCAGCTCCGGGGGGCGGTGGGAGACCCAGTACTTC. Its protein product is CASSSGGRWETQYF.

This clonotype was detected a few times. CDR3 protein: CATSDMNTGELFF. The DNA of the CDR3 is TGTGCCACCAGTGATATGAACACCGGGGAGCTGTTTTTT. The chain carries TRBV24-1 and TRBJ2-2; no clear D gene. V lost 3 bases and J 1 base, leaving 2 bases between the germline ends. This CDR3 has 13 residues. The germline CDR1 and CDR2 sequences are KGHDR and SFDVKD.

This clonotype was counted a few times. V and J are TRBV7-9 and TRBJ1-2; unclear D gene. The CDR3 totals 15 residues. CDR1 and CDR2 (germline): SEHNR, FQNEAQ (reference sequence). V was clipped by 1 base and J by 4 bases, with 13 bases between them. The CDR3 nucleotides are TGTGCCAGCAGCTTAGGGCTCGCCGGTGGCTATGGCTACACCTTC. Protein sequence: CASSLGLAGGYGYTF.

At least ten counts were recorded for this clonotype. Here the CDR3 DNA reads TGCGCCAGCAGCTTGCAGGGGTCGGTGAACACTGAAGCTTTCTTT. As protein: CASSLQGSVNTEAFF. The chain links TRBV5-1 to TRBJ1-1, with D perhaps TRBD1 (6 bases). Germline V gene data show CDR1 as SGHRS and CDR2 as YFSETQ. The CDR3 consists of 15 residues. With 1 base removed from V and 0 bases from J, the gap between germline ends came to 10 bases.

This chain links TRBV12-3 or TRBV12-4 with TRBJ1-4, with TRBD1 matching over 10 bases. V lost 3 bases to trimming and J lost 6 bases; unmatched junction nucleotides: 4. This CDR3 contains 15 residues. The CDR3 DNA reads as TGTGCCAGCAGTTTCGACAGGGGGCAGTATGAAAAACTGTTTTTT. This translates into CASSFDRGQYEKLFF.

The V gene is TRBV6-5, the J gene TRBJ1-1; weak D call: TRBD1 (5 bases). This CDR3 region has 15 residues. The V gene's germline CDR1 is MNHEY and CDR2 SVGAGI. V shed 2 bases and J shed 3 bases, with 13 bases lying between them. The CDR3 sequence: CASSYGEGVDTEAFF. The CDR3 region has the DNA TGTGCCAGCAGTTACGGGGAAGGGGTGGACACTGAAGCTTTCTTT.

This clonotype has at least ten counts. The rearrangement joins TRBV5-6 to TRBJ2-5; 9 nucleotides match TRBD1. V shed 5 bases and J 4 bases; nucleotides not matched to a gene: 6. Germline V gene sequence: CDR1 SGHDT, CDR2 YYEEEE. The CDR3 consists of 14 residues. Written as DNA, the CDR3 is TGTGCCAGCAGTTGGGACAGGGCTCCAGAGACCCAGTACTTC. Its protein is CASSWDRAPETQYF.

This rearrangement joins TRBV20-1 to TRBJ2-7; 11 nucleotides agree with TRBD2. The CDR3 covers 16 residues. J lost 3 bases, V lost 5 bases, and 12 bases had no gene match. The germline V gene encodes CDR1 DFQATT and CDR2 SNEGSKA (reference sequence). The CDR3 DNA follows: TGCAGTGCTCAACCGGGACTAGCGGAATCATACTACGAGCAGTACTTC. This gives the protein CSAQPGLAESYYEQYF.

This clonotype was observed a few times. The J gene is TRBJ1-1, the V gene TRBV20-1, with D maybe TRBD1 (5 bases). From germline, CDR1 is DFQATT and CDR2 SNEGSKA (reference sequence). V lost 5 bases and J 7 bases, leaving 17 bases between the germline ends. CDR3 length: 13 amino acids. CDR3 DNA sequence: TGCAGTGCTCCCGTCCCAGGGTCGGGTGAAGCTTTCTTT. Amino acids: CSAPVPGSGEAFF.

This clonotype was seen ten or more times. The chain recombines TRBV28 with TRBJ1-5; the match to TRBD1 covers 7 bases. The CDR3 loop spans 17 amino acids. Unmatched junction bases numbered 13, after V lost 3 bases and J lost 5 bases. Germline loops: CDR1 MDHEN, CDR2 SYDVKM. For the CDR3, the DNA is TGTGCCAGCAGTTTGTACGTGGAGGGGGCGCGGGATCAGCCCCAGCATTTT. It codes for CASSLYVEGARDQPQHF.

This chain joins TRBV4-1 and TRBJ1-2, with a tentative D call TRBD1 (5 bases). The germline V gene has CDR1 MGHRA and CDR2 YSYEKL. Between the trimmed V and J ends, which lost 1 base and 2 bases, there was a span of 14 bases. The CDR3 sequence is 16 residues long. The CDR3 DNA follows: TGCGCCAGCAGCCAAGGCAGGGAAGCGTTCAACTATGGCTACACCTTC. Translation gives CASSQGREAFNYGYTF.

The sample holds a few counts of this clonotype. V and J are TRBV19 and TRBJ1-1; D unclear. With 4 bases removed from V and 4 bases from J, the gap between germline ends came to 13 bases. The CDR3 has 14 amino acids. Germline V gene sequence: CDR1 LNHDA, CDR2 SQIVND (reference sequence). CDR3 DNA sequence: TGTGCCAGTAGTACAGACGGGGTGATCACTGAAGCTTTCTTT. Residues: CASSTDGVITEAFF.

In this sample, this clonotype turned up a few times. This chain connects TRBV20-1 to TRBJ1-2; possible D gene TRBD1, 6 bases. The CDR3 extends over 12 amino acids. The V and J ends lost 0 bases and 10 bases respectively, with 12 bases between them. Germline assignment: CDR1 DFQATT and CDR2 SNEGSKA (reference sequence). The CDR3 region is CSARETGAHYTF. As DNA, the CDR3 is TGCAGTGCTAGAGAAACGGGGGCCCACTACACCTTC.

The rearrangement uses TRBV27 and TRBJ1-2, with D unresolved. Germline assignment: CDR1 MNHEY and CDR2 SMNVEV (reference sequence). Trimming removed 0 bases at V and 4 bases at J, with 9 bases between. This CDR3 spans 14 amino acids. The CDR3 sequence is CASSLSARSYGYTF. In DNA, the CDR3 is TGTGCCAGCAGTTTATCGGCCAGGAGCTATGGCTACACCTTC.

This clonotype was counted ten times or more. V usage is TRBV2 and J usage is TRBJ2-3; D may match TRBD1 or TRBD2 (6 bases each). This CDR3 has 14 amino acids. Germline V gives CDR1 SNHLY, CDR2 FYNNEI. Trimming pared 1 base from V and 5 bases from J, leaving 10 bases between. In DNA form, the CDR3 reads TGTGCCAGCAGTGAAGGGGGGGCAGAAGATACGCAGTATTTT. Translating gives CASSEGGAEDTQYF.

This chain joins TRBV6-5 and TRBJ2-1; no definite D call. The CDR3 consists of 12 residues. Germline V gives CDR1 MNHEY, CDR2 SVGAGI. The V end lost 2 bases, the J end lost 6 bases, and 5 bases lay between the germline ends. The CDR3 nucleotides read TGTGCCAGCAGTTACGAAAGCAATGAGCAGTTCTTC. It translates to CASSYESNEQFF.

This clonotype was picked up many times. The CDR3 DNA follows: TGTGCCACCCAGGGGGAGAGCAATCAGCCCCAGCATTTT. Translating gives CATQGESNQPQHF. The rearrangement links TRBV2 to TRBJ1-5; 7 bases map to TRBD1. From germline, CDR1 is SNHLY and CDR2 FYNNEI. With V trimmed by 10 bases and J by 1 base, 4 bases remained unmatched. CDR3 length: 13 residues.

Comment on this clonotype: A much larger clonotype is one base distant, so this may be a read error. V and J are TRBV11-2 and TRBJ2-6; D gene unclear. Germline V gene lookup returns CDR1 SGHAT and CDR2 FQNNGV. Trimming removed 4 bases at V and 0 bases at J, with 7 bases between. The CDR3 totals 15 residues. The CDR3 nucleotides read TGTGCCAGCAGCTGGGGTCTCTCTGGGGCCAACGTCCTGACTTTC. This codes for CASSWGLSGANVLTF.

Only a few counts were recorded for this clonotype. This chain uses TRBV27 with TRBJ1-3, with D unresolved. Germline V lookup: CDR1 MNHEY, CDR2 SMNVEV (reference sequence). The length of the CDR3 is 14 residues. V shed 3 bases and J shed 9 bases, with 15 bases lying between them. CDR3 region: CASSFGTVKPTIYF. The DNA of the CDR3 is TGTGCCAGCAGTTTTGGTACAGTCAAGCCCACCATATATTTT.

The table lists this clonotype with a few counts. V gene TRBV28 combines with J gene TRBJ2-6, with no clear D. The CDR3 contains 16 residues. The germline V and J ends were trimmed by 5 bases and 3 bases, with 14 bases remaining between them. Germline values: CDR1 MDHEN, CDR2 SYDVKM. The CDR3 here is CASSPPPVGGANVLTF. DNA of the CDR3: TGTGCCAGCAGTCCCCCCCCGGTTGGTGGGGCCAACGTCCTGACTTTC. Looking up the rest from reference TRBV28 and TRBJ2-6 gives the full variable domain: DVKVTQSSRYLVKRTGEKVFLECVQDMDHENMFWYRQDPGLGLRLIYFSYDVKMKEKGDIPEGYSVSREKKERFSLILESASTNQTSMYLCASSPPPVGGANVLTFGAGSRLTVL.

This clonotype was seen ten or more times. J is TRBJ1-6 and V is TRBV9; TRBD1 might be the D (6 bases). Germline V lookup: CDR1 SGDLS, CDR2 YYNGEE. V was trimmed by 1 base and J by 7 bases, leaving 12 bases between them. The CDR3 has 15 residues. CDR3 bases: TGTGCCAGCAGCGTAAGGGCAGGGGACAATTCACCCCTCCACTTT. This translates into CASSVRAGDNSPLHF.

This clonotype was picked up many times. The V gene is TRBV7-9, the J gene TRBJ2-5; D not certain. Trimming took 2 bases from V and 2 from J, leaving 9 bases between them. CDR1 SEHNR and CDR2 FQNEAQ come from the germline V gene (reference sequence). This CDR3 contains 14 residues. DNA of the CDR3: TGTGCCAGCAGCTTAAGTTCTGAGCAAGAGACCCAGTACTTC. It yields the protein CASSLSSEQETQYF.

On this clonotype itself: It may be a read error: a sequence one base away is much more abundant. This CDR3 is missing its conserved last phenylalanine or tryptophan, likely due to a read error. This sequence joins TRBV7-9 and TRBJ2-7; TRBD2 might be the D (6 bases). The germline gives CDR1 SEHNR, CDR2 FQNEAQ (reference sequence). The CDR3 has 13 residues. V lost 4 bases and J 6 bases, leaving 13 bases between the germline ends. CDR3 loop: CASSSRRGSEQYS. The CDR3 bases are TGTGCCAGCAGCTCCCGGAGGGGCTCCGAGCAGTACTCC.

A few counts support this clonotype. The V call is TRBV5-6, the J call TRBJ1-1; no definite D call. CDR1 and CDR2 from the germline V gene are SGHDT and YYEEEE. V lost 0 bases to trimming and J lost 8 bases, with 11 bases between them. The CDR3 totals 13 residues. The CDR3 sequence is CASSLGGPEEAFF. The CDR3 DNA follows: TGTGCCAGCAGCTTGGGAGGGCCAGAAGAAGCTTTCTTT.

A few counts support this clonotype. The chain links TRBV6-6 to TRBJ2-1; D is possibly TRBD1 or TRBD2 (8 bases each). This CDR3 comprises 18 residues. CDR1 and CDR2 from the germline V gene are MNHNY and SVGAGI (reference sequence). The V end lost 1 base, the J end lost 0 bases, and 16 bases lay between the germline ends. CDR3 nucleotides: TGTGCCAGCAGTTACTGGCAGGGGGCGGGAGGCTCCTACAATGAGCAGTTCTTC. Translating gives CASSYWQGAGGSYNEQFF.

This clonotype was seen at least ten times. The chain carries TRBV3-1 and TRBJ1-1, with 9 nucleotides matching TRBD1. J lost 0 bases, V lost 8 bases, and 1 base had no gene match. Germline CDR1 LGHDT, CDR2 YNNKEL (reference sequence). The CDR3 runs 13 residues. The CDR3 spells CASGDRVNTEAFF. DNA for the CDR3: TGTGCCAGCGGGGACAGGGTGAACACTGAAGCTTTCTTT.